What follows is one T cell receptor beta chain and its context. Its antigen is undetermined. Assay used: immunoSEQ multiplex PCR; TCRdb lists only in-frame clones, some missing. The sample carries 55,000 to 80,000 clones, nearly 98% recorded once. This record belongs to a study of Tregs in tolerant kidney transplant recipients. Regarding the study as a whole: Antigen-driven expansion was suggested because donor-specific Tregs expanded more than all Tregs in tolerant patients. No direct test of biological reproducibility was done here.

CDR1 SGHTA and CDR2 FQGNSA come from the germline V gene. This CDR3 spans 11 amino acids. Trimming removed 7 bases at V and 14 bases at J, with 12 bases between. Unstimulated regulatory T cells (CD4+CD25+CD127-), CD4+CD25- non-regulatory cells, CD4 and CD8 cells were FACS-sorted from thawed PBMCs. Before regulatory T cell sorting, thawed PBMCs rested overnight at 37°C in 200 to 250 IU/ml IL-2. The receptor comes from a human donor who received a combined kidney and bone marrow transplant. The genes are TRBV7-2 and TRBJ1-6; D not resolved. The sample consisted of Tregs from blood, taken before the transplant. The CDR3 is CASTTAGSLHF. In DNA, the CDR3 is TGTGCCAGCACCACGGCGGGTTCCCTCCACTTT.